A single sample gave rise to the 23 T cell receptor beta chains below, sequenced in a study of T-cell reconstitution after alpha-beta-depleted transplantation in children. This sample's TCRbeta library carried unique molecular identifier barcodes. TCRdb passed the PCR reads through MiXCR, listing each CDR3 protein once. The data hold about half a million distinct CDR3 sequences, with around 13% observed a single time. The sequenced sample was PBMCs from the stem cell graft donor, obtained from the stem cell graft. These receptors were taken from a human donor who donated a stem cell graft to a child with combined immunodeficiency.

The genes are TRBV11-2 and TRBJ2-7, with D perhaps assigned TRBD1 or TRBD2 (6 bases each). Trimming removed 2 bases from V and 0 bases from J, with 23 bases in between. This CDR3 comprises 19 residues. CDR1 and CDR2 from the germline V gene are SGHAT and FQNNGV. For the CDR3, the DNA is TGTGCCAGCAGCTTAAGGAGGGGGGCCCGTGGAGAGTTCTCCTACGAGCAGTACTTC. Amino acid sequence: CASSLRRGARGEFSYEQYF.

The genes are TRBV4-2 and TRBJ2-1; D unresolved. The CDR3 is 17 residues long. CDR1 is LGHNA, CDR2 YNFKEQ, per germline. Trimming took 5 bases from V and 5 from J, leaving 22 bases between them. The CDR3 loop reads CASSASLTRQVNNEQFF. The CDR3 DNA sequence: TGTGCCAGCAGCGCCTCCCTCACCCGGCAGGTGAACAATGAGCAGTTCTTC.

In its sample, this clonotype was seen a few times. The genes are TRBV7-6 and TRBJ2-3; TRBD2 might be the D (5 bases). With 0 bases removed from V and 0 bases from J, the gap between germline ends came to 10 bases. Per germline, CDR1 SGHVS and CDR2 FNYEAQ. CDR3 size: 16 residues. The CDR3 is CASSLAEAESTDTQYF. The CDR3 DNA follows: TGTGCCAGCAGCTTAGCGGAAGCGGAGAGCACAGATACGCAGTATTTT.

This clonotype was seen many times. The chain carries TRBV12-3 or TRBV12-4 and TRBJ1-6; D unresolved. The CDR3 has 12 residues. V dropped 5 bases and J dropped 10 bases, with 9 bases sitting between them. The CDR3 sequence is CASSRGWSPLHF. For the CDR3, the DNA is TGTGCCAGCAGTCGAGGGTGGTCACCCCTCCACTTT.

This clonotype has only a few counts. The V and J genes are TRBV12-3 or TRBV12-4 and TRBJ2-3, with 12 positions matching TRBD2. This CDR3 comprises 17 residues. Trimming cost V 5 bases and J 2 bases; bases outside gene matches: 8. The CDR3 reads CASSIALAGGPTDTQYF. The DNA for the CDR3 is TGTGCCAGCAGTATCGCGCTAGCGGGAGGGCCCACAGATACGCAGTATTTT.

The CDR3 spells CSAKDRVDQPQHF. DNA for the CDR3: TGCAGTGCTAAGGACAGGGTCGACCAGCCCCAGCATTTT. The chain couples TRBV20-1 to TRBJ1-5; 8 nucleotides align to TRBD1. Germline V gene data show CDR1 as DFQATT and CDR2 as SNEGSKA (reference sequence). The CDR3 runs to 13 residues. The ends lost 4 bases at V and 7 bases at J; junction bases unmatched: 6.

The V call is TRBV7-2, the J call TRBJ2-7; D gene unclear. Germline V lookup: CDR1 SGHTA, CDR2 FQGNSA. The V end lost 2 bases, the J end lost 3 bases, and 8 bases lay between the germline ends. The CDR3 totals 13 residues. Here the CDR3 reads CASSLMVDYEQYF. The CDR3 region has the DNA TGTGCCAGCAGCTTAATGGTAGACTACGAGCAGTACTTC.

The chain couples TRBV12-3 or TRBV12-4 to TRBJ2-2, with D unresolved. There are 14 residues in the CDR3. V was cut by 0 bases and J by 1 base, with 3 bases left in between. The CDR3 nucleotides are TGTGCCAGCAGTTTAGCGGTGAACACCGGGGAGCTGTTTTTT. Translated, it gives CASSLAVNTGELFF.

This clonotype showed up many times. This chain connects TRBV7-8 to TRBJ1-2, with 9 bases that match TRBD1. The junction had 5 bases not matched to a gene; V was cut back by 1 base and J by 8 bases. Germline V gene data show CDR1 as SGHVS and CDR2 as FQNEAQ. CDR3 length: 14 amino acids. The CDR3 loop reads CASSLEQGADGYTF. DNA for the CDR3: TGTGCCAGCAGCTTAGAACAGGGGGCGGACGGCTACACCTTC.

This CDR3 reads CASSQDEASGYEQFF. DNA of the CDR3: TGCGCCAGCAGCCAAGATGAGGCTTCAGGGTATGAGCAGTTCTTC. The rearrangement uses TRBV4-3 and TRBJ2-1, with TRBD1 as a possible D gene (5 bases). CDR1 LGHNA and CDR2 YSLEER come from the germline V gene. Trimming left V 0 bases short and J 8 bases short, with 14 bases between. The CDR3 runs to 15 residues.

CDR3 DNA sequence: TGTGCCAGCAGTGTGGACCACTCCAGCACAGATACGCAGTATTTT. It yields the protein CASSVDHSSTDTQYF. The chain links TRBV25-1 to TRBJ2-3; D not certain. This CDR3 spans 15 amino acids. CDR1 and CDR2 from the germline V gene are MGHDK and SYGVNS. V dropped 4 bases and J dropped 0 bases, with 11 bases sitting between them.

This clonotype came up many times. This chain joins TRBV12-3 or TRBV12-4 and TRBJ2-7, with TRBD2 as a possible D gene (5 bases). This CDR3 has 13 amino acids. Trimming took 4 bases from V and 2 from J, leaving 9 bases between them. In nucleotides, the CDR3 is TGTGCCAGCAGTTCCGGGATCACCTACGAGCAGTACTTC. Protein: CASSSGITYEQYF.

The gene calls are TRBV5-1 and TRBJ2-1, with a weak D call TRBD1 (6 bases). V was pared by 1 base and J by 1 base, with 12 bases between. Per germline, CDR1 SGHRS and CDR2 YFSETQ. The CDR3 consists of 16 residues. As DNA, the CDR3 is TGCGCCAGCAGCTTGCAGGGGTTGCATTCCTACAATGAGCAGTTCTTC. Protein product: CASSLQGLHSYNEQFF.

This clonotype was seen more than once but under ten times. V is TRBV19 and J is TRBJ1-5; a possible D gene is TRBD1 (6 bases). The V end was cut by 0 bases, the J end by 6 bases, with 12 bases between. This CDR3 comprises 15 residues. In germline, CDR1 is LNHDA, CDR2 SQIVND (reference sequence). The CDR3, as DNA: TGTGCCAGTAGTATAGAGCCGGGGGCGGTTCAGCCCCAGCATTTT. It specifies CASSIEPGAVQPQHF.

This rearrangement joins TRBV4-2 to TRBJ1-1, with unresolved D. Per germline, CDR1 LGHNA and CDR2 YNFKEQ. The CDR3 consists of 15 residues. Trimming took 1 base from V and 4 from J, leaving 13 bases between them. The CDR3 bases are TGTGCCAGCAGCCAAGCCCACCGCGGGATCACTGAAGCTTTCTTT. Encoded protein: CASSQAHRGITEAFF.

The chain joins TRBV11-2 to TRBJ1-4; TRBD1 matches at 10 bases. Germline-derived CDR1 and CDR2 are SGHAT and FQNNGV. The CDR3 consists of 14 residues. V lost 1 base and J lost 8; bases outside the gene matches: 1. The CDR3 region is CASSLVDRGEKLFF. In nucleotides, the CDR3 is TGTGCCAGCAGCTTAGTGGACAGGGGGGAAAAACTGTTTTTT. Drawing the rest from reference TRBV11-2 and TRBJ1-4, the complete variable domain is EAGVAQSPRYKIIEKRQSVAFWCNPISGHATLYWYQQILGQGPKLLIQFQNNGVVDDSQLPKDRFSAERLKGVDSTLKIQPAKLEDSAVYLCASSLVDRGEKLFFGSGTQLSVL.

This clonotype was counted a few times. This chain connects TRBV27 to TRBJ1-1; weak D call: TRBD1 (5 bases). The V gene's germline CDR1 is MNHEY and CDR2 SMNVEV (reference sequence). This CDR3 has 11 amino acids. In DNA form, the CDR3 reads TGTTTCGAGGGGCAGAACACTGAAGCTTTCTTT. It codes for CFEGQNTEAFF.

This rearrangement joins TRBV24-1 to TRBJ2-2; D may be TRBD2 (5 bases). The CDR3 totals 13 residues. Germline CDR1 KGHDR, CDR2 SFDVKD. V dropped 5 bases and J dropped 4 bases, with 7 bases sitting between them. The CDR3 protein is CATSVSATGELFF. The CDR3 nucleotides read TGTGCCACCAGTGTTAGCGCCACCGGGGAGCTGTTTTTT.

The chain recombines TRBV20-1 with TRBJ2-7; D gene ambiguous. V was shortened by 0 bases and J by 5 bases, with 8 bases between the two germline ends. CDR3 size: 12 residues. Germline-derived CDR1 and CDR2 are DFQATT and SNEGSKA (reference sequence). The chain's CDR3 is CSARDRRNEQYF. DNA for the CDR3: TGCAGTGCTAGAGATCGGCGAAACGAGCAGTACTTC.

The table lists this clonotype with a few counts. J is TRBJ2-3 and V is TRBV19; 9 nucleotides agree with TRBD2. This CDR3 has 16 residues. The germline V gene encodes CDR1 LNHDA and CDR2 SQIVND (reference sequence). V lost 5 bases to trimming and J lost 5 bases; unmatched junction nucleotides: 11. The CDR3 coding sequence is TGTGCCAGTAGTGCCGTTGCTAGCGGGGATGAAGATACGCAGTATTTT. It is translated as CASSAVASGDEDTQYF. The full variable domain, rest sourced from reference TRBV19 and TRBJ2-3, is DGGITQSPKYLFRKEGQNVTLSCEQNLNHDAMYWYRQDPGQGLRLIYYSQIVNDFQKGDIAEGYSVSREKKESFPLTVTSAQKNPTAFYLCASSAVASGDEDTQYFGPGTRLTVL.

In its sample, this clonotype was seen a few times. V is TRBV7-2 and J is TRBJ2-3, with TRBD2 matching 7 bases. Trimming cost V 1 base and J 2 bases; bases outside gene matches: 3. Germline loops: CDR1 SGHTA, CDR2 FQGNSA. The CDR3 totals 15 residues. CDR3 sequence reads: CASSLGAGPTDTQYF. CDR3 coding DNA: TGTGCCAGCAGCTTAGGAGCGGGGCCCACAGATACGCAGTATTTT.

This clonotype was detected a few times. The rearrangement uses TRBV5-1 and TRBJ1-5, with D maybe TRBD1 (6 bases). CDR1 and CDR2 (germline): SGHRS, YFSETQ. CDR3 length: 14 residues. With 0 bases removed from V and 9 bases from J, the gap between germline ends came to 13 bases. In DNA, the CDR3 is TGCGCCAGCAGCTTGGGTGAGGGGGTAGGGCCCCAGCATTTT. The encoded protein is CASSLGEGVGPQHF.

This clonotype was seen at least ten times. This sequence joins TRBV10-3 and TRBJ2-5; the match to TRBD2 covers 12 bases. J lost 1 base, V lost 4 bases, and 10 bases had no gene match. The CDR3 contains 18 residues. Germline CDR1 reads ENHRY; CDR2 reads SYGVKD. This CDR3 reads CAISARLAGERAQETQYF. DNA of the CDR3: TGTGCCATCAGTGCGAGACTAGCGGGAGAGAGGGCCCAAGAGACCCAGTACTTC.